These T cell receptor beta chains were read from a single sample in a study of T cell responses to AZD1222 COVID-19 vaccine. This table comes from immunoSEQ multiplex PCR, and its TCRdb copy is limited to in-frame clones, with some not included. The sample lists about 140,000 clones, around 90% occurring once. The source material was peripheral blood, sampled 28 days after the second dose of the MenACWY control vaccine. These receptors came from an adult who received the MenACWY meningococcal vaccine as a control. CDR3s include the opening cysteine and the closing phenylalanine or tryptophan. Fields, in order: J gene, D gene, clone size, V gene, CDR3 DNA, CDR3 protein. D genes are given only for firm matches. A row's size may be missing; if present it is once, few, many or a size class.

J: TRBJ1-4
D: TRBD1
size: NA
V: TRBV7-8
DNA: TGTGCCAGCAGCGGAACAGGGGGGACCCTTGAAAAACTGTTTTTT
CDR3: CASSGTGGTLEKLFF

J: TRBJ1-2
D: TRBD1
size: NA
V: TRBV7-2
DNA: TGTGCCAGCAGCGTACCGGACAGGGGGCTGGGCTACACCTTC
CDR3: CASSVPDRGLGYTF

J: TRBJ2-2
D: TRBD1
size: NA
V: TRBV28
DNA: TGTGCCAGCAGTTTGGAGGGCCTACCGGGACAGGGTTCCGGGGAGCTGTTTTTT
CDR3: CASSLEGLPGQGSGELFF

J: TRBJ2-1
D: NA
size: few
V: TRBV7-9
DNA: TGTGCCAGCAGCCCTACCCTAGCCGGGACGAATGAAAACAATGAGCAGTTCTTC
CDR3: CASSPTLAGTNENNEQFF

J: TRBJ1-1
D: NA
size: NA
V: TRBV5-8
DNA: TGTGCCAGCAGCTTGTGGACGGAGAACACTGAAGCTTTCTTT
CDR3: CASSLWTENTEAFF

J: TRBJ2-3
D: NA
size: NA
V: TRBV19
DNA: TGTGCCAGTACCTCCCTACACGGGGGAAGCACAGATACGCAGTATTTT
CDR3: CASTSLHGGSTDTQYF

J: TRBJ1-4
D: TRBD1
size: once
V: TRBV28
DNA: TGTGCCAGCAGTACAGGGGGCGCTTCCGGTGAAAAACTGTTTTTT
CDR3: CASSTGGASGEKLFF

J: TRBJ2-5
D: NA
size: NA
V: TRBV12-3/TRBV12-4
DNA: TGTGCCAGCAGCCTACATGAAGAGACCCAGTACTTC
CDR3: CASSLHEETQYF

J: TRBJ1-3
D: NA
size: NA
V: TRBV6-5
DNA: TGTGCCAGCAGTTACTCGGTGAACTCTGGAAACACCATATATTTT
CDR3: CASSYSVNSGNTIYF

J: TRBJ1-2
D: NA
size: NA
V: TRBV27
DNA: TGTGCCAGCAGTTTCAGGGGAATCGGCTACACCTTC
CDR3: CASSFRGIGYTF

J: TRBJ2-7
D: NA
size: NA
V: TRBV24-1
DNA: TGTGCCACCAGTGATTCGTCTGCTAACACCTACGAGCAGTACTTC
CDR3: CATSDSSANTYEQYF

J: TRBJ2-3
D: NA
size: NA
V: TRBV9
DNA: TGTGCCAGCAGCGTAAGGGGGGCTGCAGATACGCAGTATTTT
CDR3: CASSVRGAADTQYF

J: TRBJ2-7
D: TRBD2
size: few
V: TRBV18
DNA: TGTGCCAGCTCACCACTTGGGACTAGCGGAAACGAGCAGTACTTC
CDR3: CASSPLGTSGNEQYF

J: TRBJ1-4
D: NA
size: once
V: TRBV5-8
DNA: TGTGCCAGCAGCCTCGAAGGGGTTGCAACTAATGAAAAACTGTTTTTT
CDR3: CASSLEGVATNEKLFF

J: TRBJ2-2
D: TRBD1
size: NA
V: TRBV11-2
DNA: TGTGCCAGCAGCTTAGCCAGGGGGCAATCCGGGGAGCTGTTTTTT
CDR3: CASSLARGQSGELFF

J: TRBJ2-7
D: NA
size: NA
V: TRBV2
DNA: TGTGCCAGCAGGGGGGGTAGCGGACTCTACGAGCAGTACTTC
CDR3: CASRGGSGLYEQYF

J: TRBJ1-2
D: NA
size: NA
V: TRBV18
DNA: TGTGCCAGCAGTGGACAAATTACTAACTATGGCTACACCTTC
CDR3: CASSGQITNYGYTF

J: TRBJ2-7
D: NA
size: NA
V: TRBV12-1
DNA: TGTGCCAGCAGCCCGTCCACCGGGACAGCAAGAGACTACGAGCAGTACTTC
CDR3: CASSPSTGTARDYEQYF

J: TRBJ2-2
D: NA
size: NA
V: TRBV19
DNA: TGTGCCAGTATGCGAACCGGGGAGCTGTTTTTT
CDR3: CASMRTGELFF

J: TRBJ1-4
D: TRBD1
size: NA
V: TRBV6-5
DNA: TGTGCCAGCAGTTGGACAGGGGGCGCAAAACGGGAACTGTTTTTT
CDR3: CASSWTGGAKRELFF

J: TRBJ1-6
D: NA
size: NA
V: TRBV7-8
DNA: TGTGCCAGCAGCTTAGGGGTCCATAATTCACCCCTCCACTTT
CDR3: CASSLGVHNSPLHF

J: TRBJ1-2
D: NA
size: NA
V: TRBV24-1
DNA: TGTGCCACCAGTGATTCGGGGGGCTACACCTTC
CDR3: CATSDSGGYTF

J: TRBJ1-2
D: NA
size: NA
V: TRBV19
DNA: TGTGCCAGTAGTCCAGGAGGTCCGAGGGGATCCTATGGCTACACCTTC
CDR3: CASSPGGPRGSYGYTF

J: TRBJ1-1
D: NA
size: NA
V: TRBV11-1
DNA: TGTGCCAGCAGCCTAGACGCGGAGGGGTGGACTGAAGCTTTCTTT
CDR3: CASSLDAEGWTEAFF

J: TRBJ1-4
D: NA
size: NA
V: TRBV19
DNA: TGTGCCAGTAGAAAACGAGGAGTTGCAACTAATGAAAAACTGTTTTTT
CDR3: CASRKRGVATNEKLFF

J: TRBJ2-1
D: NA
size: NA
V: TRBV9
DNA: TGTGCCAGCAGCGTAGACGTCAGATCAACCGAGCAGTTCTTC
CDR3: CASSVDVRSTEQFF

J: TRBJ1-2
D: NA
size: NA
V: TRBV11-2
DNA: TGTGCCAGCAGCAACAACTATGGCTACACCTTC
CDR3: CASSNNYGYTF

J: TRBJ2-1
D: NA
size: NA
V: TRBV27
DNA: TGTGCCAGCAGTTTGGTACCGGGACGAGACTCCTACAATGAGCAGTTCTTC
CDR3: CASSLVPGRDSYNEQFF

J: TRBJ2-7
D: NA
size: NA
V: TRBV2
DNA: TGTGCCAGCAAACGGTCTATCTACGAGCAGTACTTC
CDR3: CASKRSIYEQYF

J: TRBJ2-2
D: TRBD1
size: NA
V: TRBV2
DNA: TGTGCCAGCAGTGAACCGGGACAGGGGCCCGGGGAGCTGTTTTTT
CDR3: CASSEPGQGPGELFF

J: TRBJ1-5
D: NA
size: NA
V: TRBV3-1/TRBV3-2
DNA: TGTGCCAGCAGCCAAGACGGGATCCCGGGTCAGCCCCAGCATTTT
CDR3: CASSQDGIPGQPQHF

J: TRBJ2-1
D: TRBD2
size: NA
V: TRBV27
DNA: TGTGCCAGCAGGGTGGATAGCGGGGGGGACAATGAGCAGTTCTTC
CDR3: CASRVDSGGDNEQFF

J: TRBJ1-1
D: NA
size: NA
V: TRBV18
DNA: TGTGCCAGCTCACCAAGGGACCTGAACACTGAAGCTTTCTTT
CDR3: CASSPRDLNTEAFF

J: TRBJ2-5
D: NA
size: once
V: TRBV5-5
DNA: TGTGCCAGCAGCTTACTTGGCGAGACCCAGTACTTC
CDR3: CASSLLGETQYF

J: TRBJ2-3
D: NA
size: NA
V: TRBV3-1/TRBV3-2
DNA: TGTGCCAGCAGCCAAACGGCAGATACGCAGTATTTT
CDR3: CASSQTADTQYF

J: TRBJ2-2
D: TRBD1
size: NA
V: TRBV18
DNA: TGTGCCAGCTCACCGAGGTCCGGACAGGGGATCGGCGGGGAGCTGTTTTTT
CDR3: CASSPRSGQGIGGELFF

J: TRBJ1-4
D: TRBD1
size: once
V: TRBV18
DNA: TGTGCCAGCTCACCACCCAGAACAGGGGGCGTTAATGAAAAACTGTTTTTT
CDR3: CASSPPRTGGVNEKLFF

J: TRBJ2-7
D: NA
size: NA
V: TRBV6-4
DNA: TGTGCCAGCGCCGCGGGACCCCCAATCGAGCAGTACTTC
CDR3: CASAAGPPIEQYF

J: TRBJ1-2
D: NA
size: NA
V: TRBV6-5
DNA: TGTGCCAGCACCCAGGGACCTAACTATGGCTACACCTTC
CDR3: CASTQGPNYGYTF

J: TRBJ2-5
D: NA
size: NA
V: TRBV28
DNA: TGTGCCAGCAGCTCCCGTGGGGGGCGAGAGACCCAGTACTTC
CDR3: CASSSRGGRETQYF

J: TRBJ2-5
D: TRBD1
size: NA
V: TRBV5-1
DNA: TGCGCCAGCAGCTTGGAAGTTTTAGGGGGCCGGGAGACCCAGTACTTC
CDR3: CASSLEVLGGRETQYF

J: TRBJ2-2
D: NA
size: NA
V: TRBV24-1
DNA: TGTGCCACCAGTGATTCGTGGCACGGGGTAACCGGGGAGCTGTTTTTT
CDR3: CATSDSWHGVTGELFF

J: TRBJ2-7
D: TRBD1
size: NA
V: TRBV18
DNA: TGTGCCAGCTCACCACAGGAGACAGGGGAGGTAGCCGAGCAGTACTTC
CDR3: CASSPQETGEVAEQYF

J: TRBJ2-7
D: TRBD1
size: NA
V: TRBV7-9
DNA: TGTGCCAGCAGCAAAAACCCCGGGACAGGGTACGAGCAGTACTTC
CDR3: CASSKNPGTGYEQYF

J: TRBJ1-4
D: TRBD1
size: NA
V: TRBV6-5
DNA: TGTGCCAGCGGAGGACAGGGGGCGGGGGAAAAACTGTTTTTT
CDR3: CASGGQGAGEKLFF

J: TRBJ1-5
D: NA
size: once
V: TRBV27
DNA: TGTGCCAGCAGTTTTTTTAGGGATCAGCCCCAGCATTTT
CDR3: CASSFFRDQPQHF

J: TRBJ2-2
D: NA
size: NA
V: TRBV18
DNA: TGTGCCAGCTCACCACCAGGGAACGCCGGGGAGCTGTTTTTT
CDR3: CASSPPGNAGELFF

J: TRBJ1-2
D: NA
size: NA
V: TRBV3-1/TRBV3-2
DNA: TGTGCCAGCATGGCGGGGGTTGGCTATGGCTACACCTTC
CDR3: CASMAGVGYGYTF

J: TRBJ2-1
D: NA
size: NA
V: TRBV6-1
DNA: TGTGCCAGCAGTGAAGCGTCCGTCCCAGGGAAAGGTCTCAATGAGCAGTTCTTC
CDR3: CASSEASVPGKGLNEQFF

J: TRBJ1-3
D: NA
size: once
V: TRBV5-1
DNA: TGCGCCAGCGCCCAAAACCCCGGAAACACCATATATTTT
CDR3: CASAQNPGNTIYF

J: TRBJ2-1
D: TRBD2
size: once
V: TRBV10-2
DNA: TGCGCCAGCAGAGCGGGAGTGGGCAATGAGCAGTTCTTC
CDR3: CASRAGVGNEQFF

J: TRBJ1-4
D: NA
size: NA
V: TRBV19
DNA: TGTGCCAGTAGTATAACCGGTCCGGTGAAACTGTTTTTT
CDR3: CASSITGPVKLFF

J: TRBJ2-7
D: NA
size: NA
V: TRBV12-3/TRBV12-4
DNA: TGTGCCAGCAACAAGGCGGGAATCCACGAGCAGTACTTC
CDR3: CASNKAGIHEQYF

J: TRBJ1-1
D: NA
size: NA
V: TRBV2
DNA: TGTGCCAGCAGTGAGCACTCGGACACTGAAGCTTTCTTT
CDR3: CASSEHSDTEAFF

J: TRBJ1-4
D: TRBD1
size: NA
V: TRBV29-1
DNA: TGCAGCGGCACGACAGGGGGCTCAGCTAATGAAAAACTGTTTTTT
CDR3: CSGTTGGSANEKLFF

J: TRBJ2-5
D: TRBD1
size: NA
V: TRBV19
DNA: TGTGCCAGTAGTATAGAAGGGACAGATTTGAAAGAGACCCAGTACTTC
CDR3: CASSIEGTDLKETQYF

J: TRBJ1-1
D: NA
size: NA
V: TRBV7-3
DNA: TGTGCCAGCAGGAAAAAAGACGGAGCTGAAGCTTTCTTT
CDR3: CASRKKDGAEAFF

J: TRBJ2-2
D: NA
size: few
V: TRBV19
DNA: TGTGCCAGTAGTATCTTTTCAGGCAGGGTCACCGGGGAGCTGTTTTTT
CDR3: CASSIFSGRVTGELFF